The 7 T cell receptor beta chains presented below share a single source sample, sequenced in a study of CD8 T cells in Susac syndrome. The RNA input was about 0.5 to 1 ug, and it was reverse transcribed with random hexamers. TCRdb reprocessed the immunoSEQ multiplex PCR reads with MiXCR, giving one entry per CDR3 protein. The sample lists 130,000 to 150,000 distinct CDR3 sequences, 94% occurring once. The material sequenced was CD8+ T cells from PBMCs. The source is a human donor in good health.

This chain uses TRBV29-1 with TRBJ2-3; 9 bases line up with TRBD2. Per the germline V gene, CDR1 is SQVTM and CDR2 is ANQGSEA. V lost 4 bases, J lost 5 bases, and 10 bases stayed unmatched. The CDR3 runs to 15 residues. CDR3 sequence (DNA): TGCAGCGTTGCCGGCGGGAGGGCCCTCGGAGATACGCAGTATTTT. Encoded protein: CSVAGGRALGDTQYF.

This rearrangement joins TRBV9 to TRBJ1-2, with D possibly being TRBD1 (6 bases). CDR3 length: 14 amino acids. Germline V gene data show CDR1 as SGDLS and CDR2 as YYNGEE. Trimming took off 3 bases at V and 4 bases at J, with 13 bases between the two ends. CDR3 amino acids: CASSETRGPYGYTF. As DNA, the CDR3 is TGTGCCAGCAGCGAAACCAGGGGCCCCTATGGCTACACCTTC. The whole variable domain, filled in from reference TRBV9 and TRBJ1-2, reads DSGVTQTPKHLITATGQRVTLRCSPRSGDLSVYWYQQSLDQGLQFLIQYYNGEERAKGNILERFSAQQFPDLHSELNLSSLELGDSALYFCASSETRGPYGYTFGSGTRLTVV.

The chain's CDR3 is CASSTTSGSLAEQYF. The CDR3 region has the DNA TGTGCCAGCAGTACTACTAGCGGGAGTTTAGCCGAGCAGTACTTC. The chain has TRBV27 and TRBJ2-7; the match to TRBD2 covers 11 bases. V dropped 5 bases and J dropped 6; count of bases not matched to a gene: 9. Germline CDR1 is MNHEY and CDR2 is SMNVEV (reference sequence). The CDR3 contains 15 residues.

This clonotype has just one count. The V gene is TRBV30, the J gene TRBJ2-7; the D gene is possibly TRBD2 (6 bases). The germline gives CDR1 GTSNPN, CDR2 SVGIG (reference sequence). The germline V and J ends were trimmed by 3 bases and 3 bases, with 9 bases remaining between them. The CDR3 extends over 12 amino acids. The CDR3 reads CAWREGFYEQYF. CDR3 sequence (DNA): TGTGCCTGGAGGGAGGGATTCTACGAGCAGTACTTC.

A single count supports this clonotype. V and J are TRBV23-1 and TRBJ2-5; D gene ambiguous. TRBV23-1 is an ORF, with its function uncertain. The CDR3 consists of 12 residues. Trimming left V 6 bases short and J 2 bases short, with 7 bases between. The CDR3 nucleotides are TGCGCCAGCAGCCCCCCGCAAGAGACCCAGTACTTC. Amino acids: CASSPPQETQYF.

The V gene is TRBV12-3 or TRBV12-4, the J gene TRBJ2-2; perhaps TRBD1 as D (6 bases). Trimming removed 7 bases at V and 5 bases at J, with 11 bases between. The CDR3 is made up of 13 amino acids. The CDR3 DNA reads TGTGCCAGCACCGCAGGGGAGACCGGGGAGCTGTTTTTT. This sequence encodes CASTAGETGELFF.

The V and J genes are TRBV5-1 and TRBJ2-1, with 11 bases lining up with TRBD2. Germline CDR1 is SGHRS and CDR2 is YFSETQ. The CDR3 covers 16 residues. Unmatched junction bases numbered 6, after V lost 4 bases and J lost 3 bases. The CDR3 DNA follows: TGCGCCAGCAGCCCGAGCCTAGCGGGAGGCTACAATGAGCAGTTCTTC. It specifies CASSPSLAGGYNEQFF. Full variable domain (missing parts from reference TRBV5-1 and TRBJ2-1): KAGVTQTPRYLIKTRGQQVTLSCSPISGHRSVSWYQQTPGQGLQFLFEYFSETQRNKGNFPGRFSGRQFSNSRSEMNVSTLELGDSALYLCASSPSLAGGYNEQFFGPGTRLTVL.